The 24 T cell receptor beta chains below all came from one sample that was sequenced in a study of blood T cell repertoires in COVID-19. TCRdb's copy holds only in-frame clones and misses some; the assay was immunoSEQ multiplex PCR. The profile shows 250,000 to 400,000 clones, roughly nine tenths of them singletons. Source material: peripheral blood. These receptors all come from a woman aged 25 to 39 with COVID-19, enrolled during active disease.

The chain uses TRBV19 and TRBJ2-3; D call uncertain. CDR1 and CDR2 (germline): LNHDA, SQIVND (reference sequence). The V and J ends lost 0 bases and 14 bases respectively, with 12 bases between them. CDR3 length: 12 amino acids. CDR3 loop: CASSIDGHDRYF. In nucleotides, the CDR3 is TGTGCCAGTAGTATAGATGGGCACGATCGGTATTTT.

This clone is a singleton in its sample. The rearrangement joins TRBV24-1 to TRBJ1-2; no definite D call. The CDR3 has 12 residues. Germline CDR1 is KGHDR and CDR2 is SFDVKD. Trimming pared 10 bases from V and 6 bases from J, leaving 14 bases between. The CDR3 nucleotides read TGTGCCACTAGAGGGAGGGAGGATGGCTACACCTTC. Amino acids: CATRGREDGYTF.

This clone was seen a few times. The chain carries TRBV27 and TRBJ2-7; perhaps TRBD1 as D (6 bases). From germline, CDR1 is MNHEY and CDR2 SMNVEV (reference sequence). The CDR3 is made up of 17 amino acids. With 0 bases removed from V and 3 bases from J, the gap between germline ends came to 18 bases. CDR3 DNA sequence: TGTGCCAGCAGTTTATCGTGGGGGCGGTCTTCCTTCTACGAGCAGTACTTC. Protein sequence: CASSLSWGRSSFYEQYF.

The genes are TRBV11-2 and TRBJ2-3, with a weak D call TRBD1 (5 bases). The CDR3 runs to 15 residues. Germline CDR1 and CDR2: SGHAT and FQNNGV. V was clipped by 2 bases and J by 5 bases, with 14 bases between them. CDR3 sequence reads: CASSLSRQQGDTQYF. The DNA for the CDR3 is TGTGCCAGCAGCTTAAGCAGACAGCAAGGAGATACGCAGTATTTT.

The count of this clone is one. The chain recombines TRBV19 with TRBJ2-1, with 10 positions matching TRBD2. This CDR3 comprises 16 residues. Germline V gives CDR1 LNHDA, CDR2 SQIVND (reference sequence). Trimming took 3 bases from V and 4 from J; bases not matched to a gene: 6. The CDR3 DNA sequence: TGTGCCAGTAGTATTTATCGGACTAGCGGATACAATGAGCAGTTCTTC. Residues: CASSIYRTSGYNEQFF.

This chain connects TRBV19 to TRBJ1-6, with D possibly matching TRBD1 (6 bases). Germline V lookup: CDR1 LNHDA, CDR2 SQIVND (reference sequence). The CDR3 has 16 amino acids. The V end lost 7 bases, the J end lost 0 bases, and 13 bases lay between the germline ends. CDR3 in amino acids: CASTRTASSYNSPLHF. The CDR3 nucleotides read TGTGCCAGTACCCGGACAGCAAGCTCCTATAATTCACCCCTCCACTTT.

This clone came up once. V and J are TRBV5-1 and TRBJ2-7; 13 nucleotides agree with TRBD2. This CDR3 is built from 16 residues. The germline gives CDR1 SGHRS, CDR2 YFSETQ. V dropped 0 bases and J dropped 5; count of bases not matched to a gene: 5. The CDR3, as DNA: TGCGCCAGCAGCTTGGGACTAGCGGGAGGTTTCAACGAGCAGTACTTC. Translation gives CASSLGLAGGFNEQYF.

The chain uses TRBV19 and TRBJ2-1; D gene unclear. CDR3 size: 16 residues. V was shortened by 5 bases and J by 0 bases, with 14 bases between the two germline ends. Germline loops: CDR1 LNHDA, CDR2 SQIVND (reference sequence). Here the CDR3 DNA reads TGTGCCAGTAGTCACTCCCGAGATAGCTCCTACAATGAGCAGTTCTTC. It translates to CASSHSRDSSYNEQFF.

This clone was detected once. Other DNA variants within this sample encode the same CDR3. This CDR3 is CAWTGQTGNTIYF. The CDR3 DNA follows: TGTGCCTGGACGGGACAGACTGGAAACACCATATATTTT. The chain is built from TRBV30 and TRBJ1-3; TRBD1 matches 7 bases. The CDR3 length is 13 residues. CDR1 and CDR2 (germline): GTSNPN, SVGIG (reference sequence). The V gene end was trimmed by 4 bases and the J gene end by 2 bases; junction bases not matched to a gene: 2.

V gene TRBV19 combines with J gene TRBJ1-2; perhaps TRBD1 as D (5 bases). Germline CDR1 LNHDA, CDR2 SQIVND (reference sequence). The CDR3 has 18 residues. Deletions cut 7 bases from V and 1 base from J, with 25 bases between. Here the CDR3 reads CASTVQGKTQNSNYGYTF. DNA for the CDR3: TGTGCCAGTACCGTCCAGGGTAAAACCCAGAATAGTAACTATGGCTACACCTTC.

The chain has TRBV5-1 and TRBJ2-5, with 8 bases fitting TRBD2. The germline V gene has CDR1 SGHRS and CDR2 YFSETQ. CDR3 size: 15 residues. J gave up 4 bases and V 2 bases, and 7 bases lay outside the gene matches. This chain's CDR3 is CASSFSGRVTETQYF. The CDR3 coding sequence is TGCGCCAGCAGCTTCTCCGGGAGGGTTACAGAGACCCAGTACTTC. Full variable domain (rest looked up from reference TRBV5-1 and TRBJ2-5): KAGVTQTPRYLIKTRGQQVTLSCSPISGHRSVSWYQQTPGQGLQFLFEYFSETQRNKGNFPGRFSGRQFSNSRSEMNVSTLELGDSALYLCASSFSGRVTETQYFGPGTRLLVL.

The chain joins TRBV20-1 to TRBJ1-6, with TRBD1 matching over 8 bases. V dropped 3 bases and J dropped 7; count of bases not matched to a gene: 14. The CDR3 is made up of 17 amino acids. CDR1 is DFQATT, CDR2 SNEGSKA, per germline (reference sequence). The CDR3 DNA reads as TGCAGTGCTAGTCATATGGACAGGGTAAATTTGAATTCACCCCTCCACTTT. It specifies CSASHMDRVNLNSPLHF.

The CDR3 region is CASSLGARTDTQYF. CDR3 nucleotide sequence: TGTGCCAGCAGCTTGGGAGCCCGGACAGATACGCAGTATTTT. The chain recombines TRBV5-4 with TRBJ2-3, with D unresolved. The CDR3 contains 14 residues. The germline V and J ends were trimmed by 0 bases and 3 bases, with 8 bases remaining between them. CDR1 is SGHNT and CDR2 is YYREEE in the germline V gene (reference sequence). Filled out from reference TRBV5-4 and TRBJ2-3, the complete variable domain reads ETGVTQSPTHLIKTRGQQVTLRCSSQSGHNTVSWYQQALGQGPQFIFQYYREEENGRGNFPPRFSGLQFPNYSSELNVNALELDDSALYLCASSLGARTDTQYFGPGTRLTVL.

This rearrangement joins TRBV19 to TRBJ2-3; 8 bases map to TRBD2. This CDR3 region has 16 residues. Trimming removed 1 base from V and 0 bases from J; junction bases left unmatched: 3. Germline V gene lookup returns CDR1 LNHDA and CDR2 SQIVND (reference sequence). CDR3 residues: CASSIVASGSTDTQYF. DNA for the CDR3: TGTGCCAGTAGTATAGTAGCTAGCGGGAGCACAGATACGCAGTATTTT. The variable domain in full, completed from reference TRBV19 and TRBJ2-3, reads DGGITQSPKYLFRKEGQNVTLSCEQNLNHDAMYWYRQDPGQGLRLIYYSQIVNDFQKGDIAEGYSVSREKKESFPLTVTSAQKNPTAFYLCASSIVASGSTDTQYFGPGTRLTVL.

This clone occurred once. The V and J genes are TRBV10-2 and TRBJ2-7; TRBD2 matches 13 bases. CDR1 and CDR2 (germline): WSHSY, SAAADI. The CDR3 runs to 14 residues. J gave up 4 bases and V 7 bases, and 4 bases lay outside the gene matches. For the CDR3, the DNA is TGCGCCAGCAAAACTAGCGGGGGGGAGTACGAGCAGTACTTC. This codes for CASKTSGGEYEQYF.

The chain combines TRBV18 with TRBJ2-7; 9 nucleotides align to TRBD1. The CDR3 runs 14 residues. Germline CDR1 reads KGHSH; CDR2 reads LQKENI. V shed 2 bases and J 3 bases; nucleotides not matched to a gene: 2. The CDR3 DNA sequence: TGTGCCAGCTCACCAGGGACAGGGATCTACGAGCAGTACTTC. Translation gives CASSPGTGIYEQYF.

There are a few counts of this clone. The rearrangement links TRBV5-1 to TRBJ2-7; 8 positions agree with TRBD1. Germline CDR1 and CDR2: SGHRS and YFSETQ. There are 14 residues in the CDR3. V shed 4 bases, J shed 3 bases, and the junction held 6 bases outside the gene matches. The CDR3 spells CASSVDRAHYEQYF. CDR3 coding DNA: TGCGCCAGCAGCGTGGACAGGGCGCACTACGAGCAGTACTTC.

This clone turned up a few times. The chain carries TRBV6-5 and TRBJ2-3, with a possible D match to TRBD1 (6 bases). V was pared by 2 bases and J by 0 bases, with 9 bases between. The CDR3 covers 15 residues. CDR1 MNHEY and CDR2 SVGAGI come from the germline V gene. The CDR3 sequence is CASSYKTGSTDTQYF. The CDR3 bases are TGTGCCAGCAGTTACAAGACAGGCAGCACAGATACGCAGTATTTT.

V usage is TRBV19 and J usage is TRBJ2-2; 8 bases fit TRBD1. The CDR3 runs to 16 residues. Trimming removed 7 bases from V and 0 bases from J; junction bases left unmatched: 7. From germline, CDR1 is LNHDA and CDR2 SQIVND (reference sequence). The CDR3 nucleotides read TGTGCCAGTATCGCTCTGACAGGGGCGAACACCGGGGAGCTGTTTTTT. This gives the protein CASIALTGANTGELFF.

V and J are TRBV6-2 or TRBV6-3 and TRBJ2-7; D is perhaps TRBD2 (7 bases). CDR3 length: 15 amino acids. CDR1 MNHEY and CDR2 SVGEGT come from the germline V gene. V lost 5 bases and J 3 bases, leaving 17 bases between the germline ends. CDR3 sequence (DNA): TGTGCCAGCAGTAACTTGGGAGGGGGAGTCTACGAGCAGTACTTC. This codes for CASSNLGGGVYEQYF.

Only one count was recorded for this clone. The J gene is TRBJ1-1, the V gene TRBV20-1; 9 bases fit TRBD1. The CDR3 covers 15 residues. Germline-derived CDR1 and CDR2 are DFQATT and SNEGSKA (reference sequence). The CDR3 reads CRASPGTGMNTEAFF. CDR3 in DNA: TGCAGGGCAAGTCCCGGGACAGGGATGAACACTGAAGCTTTCTTT.

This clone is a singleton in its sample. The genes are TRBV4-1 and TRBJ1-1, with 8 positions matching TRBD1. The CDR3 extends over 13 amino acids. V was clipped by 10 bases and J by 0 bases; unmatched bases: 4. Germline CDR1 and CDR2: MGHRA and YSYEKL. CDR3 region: CATRQGMNTEAFF. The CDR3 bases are TGCGCCACCCGACAGGGGATGAACACTGAAGCTTTCTTT.

The CDR3 loop reads CASSYAGLAGTTGELFF. The DNA of the CDR3 is TGTGCCAGCAGCTACGCAGGACTAGCGGGAACGACCGGGGAGCTGTTTTTT. The chain links TRBV5-6 to TRBJ2-2; TRBD2 matches 12 bases. Germline CDR1 and CDR2: SGHDT and YYEEEE. This CDR3 comprises 17 residues. The V segment lost 3 bases and the J segment 5 bases; nucleotides outside the gene matches: 8. Using reference TRBV5-6 and TRBJ2-2 for the parts outside the CDR3, the full variable domain is DAGVTQSPTHLIKTRGQQVTLRCSPKSGHDTVSWYQQALGQGPQFIFQYYEEEERQRGNFPDRFSGHQFPNYSSELNVNALLLGDSALYLCASSYAGLAGTTGELFFGEGSRLTVL.

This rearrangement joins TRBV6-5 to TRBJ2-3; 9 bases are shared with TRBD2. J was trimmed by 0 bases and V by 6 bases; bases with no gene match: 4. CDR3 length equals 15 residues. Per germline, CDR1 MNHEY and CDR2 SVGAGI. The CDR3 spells CASSNLAGSTDTQYF. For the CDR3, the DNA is TGTGCCAGCAGCAACCTAGCGGGAAGCACAGATACGCAGTATTTT.